This paragraph reports one TCR beta chain. Its target is unknown. These data originate in a study of T cells in localized non-small cell lung cancer. The study, taken as a whole, reports: For the top 100 tumor clones, a median roughly 56 also appeared in adjacent lung. Elevated blood T cell density was associated with longer overall survival. Heterogeneity cannot be ruled out, as sequencing used one tumor region only.

Germline V gene data show CDR1 as MNHEY and CDR2 as SMNVEV (reference sequence). Losses at the gene ends were 2 bases for V and 4 bases for J; bases not matched to a gene: 8. CDR3 length equals 15 residues. Assay used: immunoSEQ multiplex PCR; TCRdb lists only in-frame clones, some missing. This table has over 30,000 clones, 75% to 90% appearing once. The TCR comes from a male donor aged 60 or over with stage II lung adenocarcinoma. The sample was peripheral blood mononuclear cells, taken before any cancer treatment. This chain connects TRBV27 to TRBJ2-7, with 7 bases fitting TRBD2. CDR3 DNA: TGTGCCAGCAGTTTAGAGCTACGGGGGGTGTACGAGCAGTACTTC. Residues: CASSLELRGVYEQYF.